A single sample is the source of the 14 T cell receptor beta chains below, sequenced in a study of T cell changes during pregnancy in multiple sclerosis. Sequencing used immunoSEQ multiplex PCR; TCRdb keeps in-frame clones, though not all of them. The sample carries about 43,000 clones, approximately 91% recorded once. The sequenced sample consisted of PBMCs (not recorded whether the cells were cultured). The receptors here all came from a female donor with multiple sclerosis, enrolled in a pregnancy study.

This clone was seen only once. J is TRBJ1-2 and V is TRBV5-4; a possible D gene is TRBD1 (6 bases). This CDR3 region has 14 residues. In germline, CDR1 is SGHNT, CDR2 YYREEE (reference sequence). Trimming removed 2 bases from V and 6 bases from J, with 14 bases in between. Here the CDR3 DNA reads TGTGCCAGCAGCTTTGTTGGAGGGGGGGATGGCTACACCTTC. This sequence encodes CASSFVGGGDGYTF.

This clone was detected only a few times. The CDR3 sequence: CASSLGGRQASYEQYF. The CDR3, as DNA: TGTGCCAGCAGCTTGGGAGGGCGACAGGCTTCCTACGAGCAGTACTTC. V gene TRBV5-4 combines with J gene TRBJ2-7, with a possible D match to TRBD1 (6 bases). This CDR3 region has 16 residues. V was shortened by 0 bases and J by 1 base, with 14 bases between the two germline ends. Germline V CDR1 and CDR2: SGHNT, YYREEE (reference sequence).

This rearrangement joins TRBV7-3 to TRBJ2-7; a weak D match, TRBD2 (5 bases). Germline assignment: CDR1 SGHTA and CDR2 FQGTGA. This CDR3 has 15 residues. V was cut by 5 bases and J by 3 bases, with 17 bases left in between. The CDR3 DNA reads as TGTGCCAGCAGCCCCGAGGGAGCGGACCTCTACGAGCAGTACTTC. Protein sequence: CASSPEGADLYEQYF.

A word on this clone: Other nucleotide sequences in the sample specify the same CDR3. The gene calls are TRBV7-3 and TRBJ2-3, with TRBD2 matching over 7 bases. This CDR3 region has 13 residues. Germline loops: CDR1 SGHTA, CDR2 FQGTGA. J was trimmed by 5 bases and V by 1 base; bases with no gene match: 0. CDR3 region: CASSLREGDTQYF. The DNA of the CDR3 is TGTGCCAGCAGCTTAAGGGAGGGAGATACGCAGTATTTT.

V is TRBV27 and J is TRBJ2-7; 10 bases are a match to TRBD2. The J segment lost 7 bases and the V segment lost 3 bases, leaving 6 bases of the junction unmatched. The CDR3 spans 14 residues. CDR1 and CDR2 from the germline V gene are MNHEY and SMNVEV (reference sequence). CDR3 in amino acids: CASSFRLAGREQYF. CDR3 in DNA: TGTGCCAGCAGTTTTCGACTAGCGGGCCGGGAGCAGTACTTC.

The chain recombines TRBV7-2 with TRBJ2-4, with D perhaps matching TRBD1 or TRBD2 (6 bases each). Trimming pared 4 bases from V and 9 bases from J, leaving 19 bases between. The CDR3 has 15 amino acids. Germline CDR1 and CDR2: SGHTA and FQGNSA. In nucleotides, the CDR3 is TGTGCCAGCAGCTCTCGGGACTGGGGGCCGAGCATTCAGTACTTC. It codes for CASSSRDWGPSIQYF. Complete variable domain (other parts from reference TRBV7-2 and TRBJ2-4): GAGVSQSPSNKVTEKGKDVELRCDPISGHTALYWYRQSLGQGLEFLIYFQGNSAPDKSGLPSDRFSAERTGGSVSTLTIQRTQQEDSAVYLCASSSRDWGPSIQYFGAGTRLSVL.

This rearrangement joins TRBV5-6 to TRBJ1-5, with a possible D match to TRBD1 (5 bases). CDR1 and CDR2 (germline): SGHDT, YYEEEE. The CDR3 has 14 residues. The V end lost 2 bases, the J end lost 6 bases, and 12 bases lay between the germline ends. This CDR3 is CASSFRGDVQPQHF. CDR3 DNA sequence: TGTGCCAGCAGCTTCCGGGGGGATGTTCAGCCCCAGCATTTT.

The V and J genes are TRBV30 and TRBJ1-3; D is possibly TRBD1 (6 bases). The V end was cut by 4 bases, the J end by 4 bases, with 20 bases between. Germline loops: CDR1 GTSNPN, CDR2 SVGIG (reference sequence). The CDR3 totals 16 residues. CDR3 in amino acids: CAWKRTVPLKGNTIYF. The CDR3, as DNA: TGTGCCTGGAAACGGACAGTCCCCTTGAAGGGAAACACCATATATTTT.

This clone was picked up one time. DNA of the CDR3: TGTGCCAGCAGCTCCGGGTCCGGACCGGGGCGCGAGCAGTACTTC. Translated, it gives CASSSGSGPGREQYF. The chain carries TRBV6-6 and TRBJ2-7; perhaps D is TRBD1 or TRBD2 (5 bases each). The germline CDR1 and CDR2 sequences are MNHNY and SVGAGI (reference sequence). The V and J ends lost 6 bases and 6 bases respectively, with 21 bases between them. The CDR3 length is 15 residues.

The gene calls are TRBV18 and TRBJ1-3, with a weak D call TRBD1 (5 bases). The CDR3 has 17 amino acids. Between the trimmed V and J ends, which lost 1 base and 4 bases, there was a span of 17 bases. Germline values: CDR1 KGHSH, CDR2 LQKENI. The CDR3 nucleotides read TGTGCCAGCTCACCACAGTCCGGGGCTTTGTCCGGAAACACCATATATTTT. Translation: CASSPQSGALSGNTIYF. The variable domain in full, with the rest retrieved from reference TRBV18 and TRBJ1-3, is NAGVMQNPRHLVRRRGQEARLRCSPMKGHSHVYWYRQLPEEGLKFMVYLQKENIIDESGMPKERFSAEFPKEGPSILRIQQVVRGDSAAYFCASSPQSGALSGNTIYFGEGSWLTVV.

V and J are TRBV9 and TRBJ1-1, with 9 bases identical to TRBD1. Germline trimming cut 3 bases from V and 4 bases from J; bases unmatched to any gene: 7. There are 15 residues in the CDR3. The germline CDR1 and CDR2 sequences are SGDLS and YYNGEE. CDR3 nucleotide sequence: TGTGCCAGCAGCGGGCGGACAGGGGAGGGCACTGAAGCTTTCTTT. It encodes CASSGRTGEGTEAFF.

The sample holds a few counts of this clone. J is TRBJ2-7 and V is TRBV6-5; no firm D call. The CDR3 has 15 amino acids. With 2 bases removed from V and 0 bases from J, the gap between germline ends came to 11 bases. The germline V gene has CDR1 MNHEY and CDR2 SVGAGI. CDR3 sequence (DNA): TGTGCCAGCAGTTACAACCTAGATGGCTCCTACGAGCAGTACTTC. Amino acids: CASSYNLDGSYEQYF.

This clone is medium-sized (0.01 to 0.1%). The genes are TRBV4-3 and TRBJ2-7, with a weak D call TRBD2 (6 bases). Trimming left V 0 bases short and J 6 bases short, with 21 bases between. Per germline, CDR1 LGHNA and CDR2 YSLEER. This CDR3 has 17 residues. CDR3 bases: TGCGCCAGCAGCCAAGATCCTAATGGCGGGGCCCGTGGCGAGCAGTACTTC. Translating it yields CASSQDPNGGARGEQYF.

V is TRBV11-2 and J is TRBJ2-1; D ambiguous. V gave up 0 bases and J gave up 3 bases, with 9 bases separating them. Germline V lookup: CDR1 SGHAT, CDR2 FQNNGV. CDR3 length: 15 amino acids. CDR3 DNA sequence: TGTGCCAGCAGCTTAGAAGGTGGGCTCTACAATGAGCAGTTCTTC. This translates into CASSLEGGLYNEQFF.